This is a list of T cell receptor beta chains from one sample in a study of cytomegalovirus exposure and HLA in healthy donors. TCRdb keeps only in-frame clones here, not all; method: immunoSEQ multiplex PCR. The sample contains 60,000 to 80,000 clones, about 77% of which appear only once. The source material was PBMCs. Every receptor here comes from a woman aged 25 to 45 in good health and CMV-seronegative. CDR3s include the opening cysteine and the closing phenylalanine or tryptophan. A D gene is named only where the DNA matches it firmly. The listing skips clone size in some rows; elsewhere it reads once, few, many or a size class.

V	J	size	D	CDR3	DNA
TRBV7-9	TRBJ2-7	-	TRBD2	CSSSSDPRRGAYEQYF	TGTTCCAGCAGTTCTGACCCTCGGCGGGGGGCATACGAGCAGTACTTC
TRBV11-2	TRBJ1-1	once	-	CASSFPGNTEAFF	TGTGCCAGCAGCTTCCCAGGAAACACTGAAGCTTTCTTT
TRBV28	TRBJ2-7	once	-	CASSLSQIAASYEQYF	TGTGCCAGCAGTTTAAGCCAGATAGCGGCCTCCTACGAGCAGTACTTC
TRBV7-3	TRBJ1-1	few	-	CASSLMGGWNTEAFF	TGTGCCAGCAGCTTAATGGGGGGGTGGAACACTGAAGCTTTCTTT
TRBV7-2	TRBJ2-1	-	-	CASSPRTTTSLNEQFF	TGTGCCAGCAGCCCGCGTACGACTACTAGTTTGAATGAGCAGTTCTTC
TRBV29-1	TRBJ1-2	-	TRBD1	CSVLEQGVNGYTF	TGCAGCGTTCTAGAGCAGGGGGTGAATGGCTACACCTTC
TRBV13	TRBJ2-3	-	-	CASSSTTVTDTQYF	TGTGCCAGCAGCTCTACCACCGTCACAGATACGCAGTATTTT
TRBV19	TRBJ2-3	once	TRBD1	CATTNRGRTDTQYF	TGTGCCACTACTAACAGGGGGAGGACAGATACGCAGTATTTT
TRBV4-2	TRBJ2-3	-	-	CASSQDGSVATDTQYF	TGTGCCAGCAGCCAAGATGGAAGCGTAGCTACAGATACGCAGTATTTT
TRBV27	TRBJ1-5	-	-	CASSLHRVEQPQHF	TGTGCCAGCAGTCTCCACAGGGTGGAACAGCCCCAGCATTTT
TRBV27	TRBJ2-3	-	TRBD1	CASTLTGGIDTQYF	TGTGCCAGCACCCTGACAGGGGGCATCGATACGCAGTATTTT
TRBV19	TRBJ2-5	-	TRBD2	CASSTSGSGRTQYF	TGTGCCAGTTCAACTAGCGGGAGTGGACGGACCCAGTACTTC
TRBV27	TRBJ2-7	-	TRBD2	CASSFGGNSYEQYF	TGTGCCAGCAGTTTCGGGGGGAATTCCTACGAGCAGTACTTC
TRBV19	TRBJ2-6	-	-	CASSQTGAGANVLTF	TGTGCCAGTAGTCAGACCGGGGCTGGGGCCAACGTCCTGACTTTC
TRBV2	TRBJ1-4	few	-	CASKLQGNEKLFF	TGTGCCAGCAAACTACAGGGAAATGAAAAACTGTTTTTT
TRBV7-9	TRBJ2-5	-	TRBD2	CASSFGGRADETQYF	TGTGCCAGCAGCTTCGGCGGGAGGGCCGATGAGACCCAGTACTTC
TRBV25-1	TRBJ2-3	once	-	CASSDSLRDTQYF	TGTGCCAGCAGTGACTCCCTGAGGGATACGCAGTATTTT
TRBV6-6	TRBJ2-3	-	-	CASRRDTQYF	TGTGCCAGCAGGAGGGATACGCAGTATTTT
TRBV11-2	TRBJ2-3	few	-	CASSIRGPDTQYF	TGTGCCAGCAGCATCAGGGGCCCAGATACGCAGTATTTT
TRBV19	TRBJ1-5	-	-	CASSPGESNQPQHF	TGTGCCAGTAGCCCCGGGGAGAGCAATCAGCCCCAGCATTTT
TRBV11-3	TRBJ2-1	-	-	CASSFRVTGVSNEQFF	TGTGCCAGCAGCTTCCGGGTAACAGGAGTTAGCAATGAGCAGTTCTTC
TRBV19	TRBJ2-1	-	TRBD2	CASMGRTAGDYNEQFF	TGTGCCAGTATGGGTCGGACAGCGGGAGACTACAATGAGCAGTTCTTC
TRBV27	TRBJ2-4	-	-	CASSLVLGQGRNIQYF	TGTGCCAGCAGTTTGGTCTTGGGGCAGGGAAGGAACATTCAGTACTTC
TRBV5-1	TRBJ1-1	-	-	CASSPERGQSHFLGTEAFF	TGCGCCAGCAGCCCGGAAAGGGGACAATCCCATTTCCTAGGCACTGAAGCTTTCTTT
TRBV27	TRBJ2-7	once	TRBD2	CASSLRGGPHEQYF	TGTGCCAGCAGTTTAAGGGGAGGGCCCCACGAGCAGTACTTC
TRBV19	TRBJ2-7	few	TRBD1	CASSREEPGTGIEQYF	TGTGCCAGTAGTAGGGAAGAACCCGGGACAGGGATCGAGCAGTACTTC